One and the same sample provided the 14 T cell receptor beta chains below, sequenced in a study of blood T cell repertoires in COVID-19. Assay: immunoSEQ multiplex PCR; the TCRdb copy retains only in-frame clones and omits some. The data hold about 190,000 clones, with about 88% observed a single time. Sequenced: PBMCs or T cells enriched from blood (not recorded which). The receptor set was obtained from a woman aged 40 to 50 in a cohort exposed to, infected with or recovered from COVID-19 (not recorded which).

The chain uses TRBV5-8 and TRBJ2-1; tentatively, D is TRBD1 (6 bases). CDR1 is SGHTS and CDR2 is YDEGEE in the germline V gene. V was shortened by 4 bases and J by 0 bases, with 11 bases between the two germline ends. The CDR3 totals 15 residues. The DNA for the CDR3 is TGTGCCAGCAGCCAAGGACAGAGCTCCTACAATGAGCAGTTCTTC. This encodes CASSQGQSSYNEQFF.

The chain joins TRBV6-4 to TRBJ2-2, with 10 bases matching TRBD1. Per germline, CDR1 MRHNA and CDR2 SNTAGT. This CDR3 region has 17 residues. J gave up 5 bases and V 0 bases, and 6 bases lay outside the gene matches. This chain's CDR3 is CASSDSIGQGETGELFF. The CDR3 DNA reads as TGTGCCAGCAGTGACTCAATCGGACAGGGGGAGACCGGGGAGCTGTTTTTT.

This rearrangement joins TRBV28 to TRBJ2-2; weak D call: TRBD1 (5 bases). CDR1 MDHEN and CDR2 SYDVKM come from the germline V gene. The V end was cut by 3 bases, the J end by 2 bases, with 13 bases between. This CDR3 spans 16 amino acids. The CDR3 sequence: CASSLYRSRNTGELFF. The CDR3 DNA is TGTGCCAGCAGTTTGTACAGGTCCCGAAACACCGGGGAGCTGTTTTTT. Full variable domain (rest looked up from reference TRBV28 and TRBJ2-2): DVKVTQSSRYLVKRTGEKVFLECVQDMDHENMFWYRQDPGLGLRLIYFSYDVKMKEKGDIPEGYSVSREKKERFSLILESASTNQTSMYLCASSLYRSRNTGELFFGEGSRLTVL.

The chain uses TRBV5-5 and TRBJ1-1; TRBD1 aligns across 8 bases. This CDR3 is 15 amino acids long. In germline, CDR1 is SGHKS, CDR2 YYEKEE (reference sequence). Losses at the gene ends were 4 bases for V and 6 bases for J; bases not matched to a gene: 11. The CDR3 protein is CASSLGRQGQAEAFF. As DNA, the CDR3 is TGTGCCAGCAGCCTGGGTCGACAGGGGCAGGCTGAAGCTTTCTTT.

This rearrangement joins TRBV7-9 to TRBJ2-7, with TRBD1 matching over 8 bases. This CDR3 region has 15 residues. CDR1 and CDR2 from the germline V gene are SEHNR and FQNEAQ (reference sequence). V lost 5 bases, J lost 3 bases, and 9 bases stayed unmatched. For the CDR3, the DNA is TGTGCCAGCAGCCAAGGACAGGGAATTAACTACGAGCAGTACTTC. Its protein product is CASSQGQGINYEQYF.

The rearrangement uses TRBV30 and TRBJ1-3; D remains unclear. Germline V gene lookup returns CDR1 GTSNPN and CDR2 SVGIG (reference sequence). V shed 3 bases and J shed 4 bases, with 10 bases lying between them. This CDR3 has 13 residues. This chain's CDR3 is CAWRPGIGNTIYF. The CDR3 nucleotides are TGTGCCTGGAGGCCCGGGATCGGAAACACCATATATTTT.

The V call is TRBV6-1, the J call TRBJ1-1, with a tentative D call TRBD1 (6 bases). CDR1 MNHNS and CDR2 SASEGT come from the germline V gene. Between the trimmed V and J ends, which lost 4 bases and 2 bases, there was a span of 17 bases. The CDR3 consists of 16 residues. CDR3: CASSASRPGANTEAFF. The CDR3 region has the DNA TGTGCCAGCAGTGCAAGCCGCCCAGGGGCCAACACTGAAGCTTTCTTT.

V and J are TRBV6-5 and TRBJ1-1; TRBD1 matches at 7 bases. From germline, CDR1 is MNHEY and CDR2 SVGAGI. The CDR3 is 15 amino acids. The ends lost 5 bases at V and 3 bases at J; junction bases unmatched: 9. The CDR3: CASSTYRGSDTEAFF. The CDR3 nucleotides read TGTGCCAGCAGTACCTACAGGGGAAGTGACACTGAAGCTTTCTTT.

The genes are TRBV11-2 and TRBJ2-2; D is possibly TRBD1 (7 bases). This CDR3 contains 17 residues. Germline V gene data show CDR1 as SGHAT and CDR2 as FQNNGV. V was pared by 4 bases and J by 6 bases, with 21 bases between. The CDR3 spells CASSSRGTVERAGELFF. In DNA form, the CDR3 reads TGTGCCAGCAGCTCTCGGGGGACAGTTGAACGGGCCGGGGAGCTGTTTTTT. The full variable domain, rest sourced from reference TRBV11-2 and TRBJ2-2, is EAGVAQSPRYKIIEKRQSVAFWCNPISGHATLYWYQQILGQGPKLLIQFQNNGVVDDSQLPKDRFSAERLKGVDSTLKIQPAKLEDSAVYLCASSSRGTVERAGELFFGEGSRLTVL.

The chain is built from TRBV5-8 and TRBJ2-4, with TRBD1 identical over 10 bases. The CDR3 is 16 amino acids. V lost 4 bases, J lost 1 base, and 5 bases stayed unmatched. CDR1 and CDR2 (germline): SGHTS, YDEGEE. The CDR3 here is CASSPGTGEAKNIQYF. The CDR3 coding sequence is TGTGCCAGCAGCCCCGGGACAGGGGAGGCCAAAAACATTCAGTACTTC.

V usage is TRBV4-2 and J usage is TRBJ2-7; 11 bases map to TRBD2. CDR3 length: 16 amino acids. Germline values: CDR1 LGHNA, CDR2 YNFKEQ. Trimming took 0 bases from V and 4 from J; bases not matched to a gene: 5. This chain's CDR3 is CASSQDLASGRYEQYF. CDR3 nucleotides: TGTGCCAGCAGCCAAGATTTGGCTAGCGGGAGGTACGAGCAGTACTTC.

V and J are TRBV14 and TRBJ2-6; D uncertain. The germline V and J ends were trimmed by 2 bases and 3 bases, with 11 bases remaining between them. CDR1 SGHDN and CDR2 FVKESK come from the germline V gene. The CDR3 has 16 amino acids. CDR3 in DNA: TGTGCCAGCAGCCAAAACGTTGATAGTGGGGCCAACGTCCTGACTTTC. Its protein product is CASSQNVDSGANVLTF.

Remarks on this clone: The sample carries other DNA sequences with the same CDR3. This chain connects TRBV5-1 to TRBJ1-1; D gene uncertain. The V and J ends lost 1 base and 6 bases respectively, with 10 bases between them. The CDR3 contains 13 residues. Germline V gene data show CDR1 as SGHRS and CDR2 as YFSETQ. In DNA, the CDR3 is TGCGCCAGCAGCTTGAGAGGAGGGCCTGAAGCTTTCTTT. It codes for CASSLRGGPEAFF.

CDR3 amino acids: CASSHTDRNTGELFF. CDR3 DNA: TGCGCCAGCAGCCATACGGACAGAAACACCGGGGAGCTGTTTTTT. This sequence joins TRBV23-1 and TRBJ2-2; possibly TRBD1 for D (6 bases). TRBV23-1 is an ORF, with its function uncertain. The CDR3 spans 15 residues. Trimming took 6 bases from V and 2 from J, leaving 13 bases between them.